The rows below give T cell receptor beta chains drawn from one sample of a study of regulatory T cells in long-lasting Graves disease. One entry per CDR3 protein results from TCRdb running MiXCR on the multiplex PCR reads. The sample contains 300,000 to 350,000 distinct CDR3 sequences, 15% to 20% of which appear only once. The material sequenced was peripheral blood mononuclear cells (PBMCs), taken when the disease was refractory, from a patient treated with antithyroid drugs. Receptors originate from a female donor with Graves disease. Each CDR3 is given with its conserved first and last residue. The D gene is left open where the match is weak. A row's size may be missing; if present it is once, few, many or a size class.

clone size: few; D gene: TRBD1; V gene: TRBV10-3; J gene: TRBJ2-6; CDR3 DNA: TGTGCCATCAGCGCTGACAGGGGCGTCCTGACTTTC; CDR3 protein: CAISADRGVLTF
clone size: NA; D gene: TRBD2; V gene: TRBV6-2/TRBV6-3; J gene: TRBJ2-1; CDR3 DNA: TGTGCCAGCAGTTACAGACTAGCTACCAATGAGCAGTTCTTC; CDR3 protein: CASSYRLATNEQFF
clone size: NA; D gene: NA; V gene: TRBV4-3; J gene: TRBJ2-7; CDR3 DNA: TGCGCCAGCAGCCGGGGTCCGTGGGACGAGCAGTACTTC; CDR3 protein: CASSRGPWDEQYF
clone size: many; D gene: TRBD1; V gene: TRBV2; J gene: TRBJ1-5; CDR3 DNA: TGTGCCAGTTCCAGGGGGCCCCCATGGCCCCAGCATTTT; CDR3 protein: CASSRGPPWPQHF
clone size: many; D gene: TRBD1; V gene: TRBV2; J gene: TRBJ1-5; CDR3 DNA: TGTGCCAGCAGTGTACAGGGGGCCCAGCCCCAGCATTTT; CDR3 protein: CASSVQGAQPQHF
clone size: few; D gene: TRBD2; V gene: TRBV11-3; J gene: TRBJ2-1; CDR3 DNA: TGTGCCAGCAGCCGGGGACTAGCGGGGAACAATGAGCAGTTCTTC; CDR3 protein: CASSRGLAGNNEQFF
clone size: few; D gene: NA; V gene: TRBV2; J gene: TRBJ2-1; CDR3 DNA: TGTGCCAGCAACAGGGGACTAGGGGACAATGAGCAGTTCTTC; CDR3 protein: CASNRGLGDNEQFF
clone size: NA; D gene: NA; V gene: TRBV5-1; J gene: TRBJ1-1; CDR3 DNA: TGCGCCGGCAGCTTGGGAGGGATCACTGAAGCTTTCTTT; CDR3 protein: CAGSLGGITEAFF
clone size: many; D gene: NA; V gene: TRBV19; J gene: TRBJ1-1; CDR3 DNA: TGTGCCAGTAGTATAGGCCAATCGACACAATCCACTGAAGCTTTCTTT; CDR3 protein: CASSIGQSTQSTEAFF
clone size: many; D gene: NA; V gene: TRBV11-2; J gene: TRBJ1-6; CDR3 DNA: TGTGCCAGCAGCCTAGAATCGAGCTCCTATAATTCACCCCTCCACTTT; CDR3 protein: CASSLESSSYNSPLHF
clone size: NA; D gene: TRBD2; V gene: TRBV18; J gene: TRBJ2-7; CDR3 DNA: TGTGCCAGCTCACCAACTAGCGGGAGGAGACGGTCCTACGAGCAGTACTTC; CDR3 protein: CASSPTSGRRRSYEQYF
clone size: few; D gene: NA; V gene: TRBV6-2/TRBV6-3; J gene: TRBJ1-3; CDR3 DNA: TGTGCCAGCATCCTAGCCAGCTCTGGAAACACCATATATTTT; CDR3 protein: CASILASSGNTIYF
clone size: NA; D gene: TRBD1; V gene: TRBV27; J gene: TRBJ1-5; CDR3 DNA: TGTGCCAGCAGTCCGACAGGGGGCGGTCTCAATCAGCCCCAGCATTTT; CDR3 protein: CASSPTGGGLNQPQHF
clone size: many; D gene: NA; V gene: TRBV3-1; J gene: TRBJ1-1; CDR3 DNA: TGTGCCAGCCGACGGGACAACTTCAACACTGAAGCTTTCTTT; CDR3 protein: CASRRDNFNTEAFF
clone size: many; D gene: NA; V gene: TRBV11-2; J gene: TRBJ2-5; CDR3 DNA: TGTGCCAGCAGCTTAGATCCAGGGTTGGAGACCCAGTACTTC; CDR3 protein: CASSLDPGLETQYF
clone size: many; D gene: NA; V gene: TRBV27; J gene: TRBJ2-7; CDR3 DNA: TGTGCCAGCGGAACTCGAAACGAGCAGTACTTC; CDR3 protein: CASGTRNEQYF
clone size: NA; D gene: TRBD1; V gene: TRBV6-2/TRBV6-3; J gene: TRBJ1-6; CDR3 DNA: TGTGCCAGCACGCGGGACAGGAATTCACCCCTCCACTTT; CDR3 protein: CASTRDRNSPLHF
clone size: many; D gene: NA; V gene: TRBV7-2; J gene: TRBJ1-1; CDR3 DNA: TGTGCCAGCAGTCAATGGGGGGCTCGCCTCGGAGGCACTGAAGCTTTCTTT; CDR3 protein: CASSQWGARLGGTEAFF
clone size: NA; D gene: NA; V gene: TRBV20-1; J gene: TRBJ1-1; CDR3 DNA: TGCAGTGCTAGAGATCTCTTGCACACTGAAGCTTTCTTT; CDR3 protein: CSARDLLHTEAFF
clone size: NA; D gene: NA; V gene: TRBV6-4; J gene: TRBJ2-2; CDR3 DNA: TGTGCCAGCAAAATCAGTACGAACACCGGGGAGCTGTTTTTT; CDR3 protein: CASKISTNTGELFF
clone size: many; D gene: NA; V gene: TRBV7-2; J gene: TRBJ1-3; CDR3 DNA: TGTGCCAGCAGCCCCTCCGGGGGAGCTGGAAACACCATATATTTT; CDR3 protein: CASSPSGGAGNTIYF
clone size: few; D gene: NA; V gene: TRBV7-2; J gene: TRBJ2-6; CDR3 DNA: TGTGCCAGCAGCTACTCAGTTGGGGCCAACGTCCTGACTTTC; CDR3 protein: CASSYSVGANVLTF
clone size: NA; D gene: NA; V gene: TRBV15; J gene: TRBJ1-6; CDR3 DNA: TGTGCCACCAGCAGAGGAGTACACTCGGGTAATTCACCCCTCCACTTT; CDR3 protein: CATSRGVHSGNSPLHF
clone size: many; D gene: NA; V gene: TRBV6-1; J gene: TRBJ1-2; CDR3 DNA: TGTGCCAGCACCGACCAGGGGAGGTACAACTATGGCTACACCTTC; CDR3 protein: CASTDQGRYNYGYTF
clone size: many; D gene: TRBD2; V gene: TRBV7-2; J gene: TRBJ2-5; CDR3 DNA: TGTGCCAGCAGCTTGGAGCGGGGAGACCAAGAGACCCAGTACTTC; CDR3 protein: CASSLERGDQETQYF
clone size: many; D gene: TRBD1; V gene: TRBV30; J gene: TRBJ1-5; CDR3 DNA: TGTGCCTGGAATTCGCAGGGGGGACAGCCCCAGCATTTT; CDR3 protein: CAWNSQGGQPQHF
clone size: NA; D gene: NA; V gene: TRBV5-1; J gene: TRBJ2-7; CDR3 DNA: TGCGCCAGCAGCTTGGGACAGAGAACCTACGAGCAGTACTTC; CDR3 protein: CASSLGQRTYEQYF
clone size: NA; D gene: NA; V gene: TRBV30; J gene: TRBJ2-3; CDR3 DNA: TGTGCCTGGAGCGATGGTTTTCCCACAGATACGCAGTATTTT; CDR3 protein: CAWSDGFPTDTQYF
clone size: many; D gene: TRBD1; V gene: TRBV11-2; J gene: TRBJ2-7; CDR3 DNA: TGTGCCAGCAGCCAAGACCGGGACAGGATCTCCTACGAGCAGTACTTC; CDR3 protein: CASSQDRDRISYEQYF
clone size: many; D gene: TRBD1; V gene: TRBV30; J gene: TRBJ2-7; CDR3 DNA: TGTGCCTGGAGTTCGGGGACAGGCGCCTACGAGCAGTACTTC; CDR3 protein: CAWSSGTGAYEQYF
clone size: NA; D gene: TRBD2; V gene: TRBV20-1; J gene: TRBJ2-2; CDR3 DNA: TGCAGTGCTATACTAGCGGGAGGGGCCGGGGAGCTGTTTTTT; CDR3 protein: CSAILAGGAGELFF
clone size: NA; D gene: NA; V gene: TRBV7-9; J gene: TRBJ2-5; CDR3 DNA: TGTGCCAGCAGTTCTCTCCAAGAGACCCAGTACTTC; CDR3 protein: CASSSLQETQYF
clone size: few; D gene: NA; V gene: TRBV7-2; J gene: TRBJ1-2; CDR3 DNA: TGTGCCAGCAGCTTAGGCAGTTCCTATGGCTACACCTTC; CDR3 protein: CASSLGSSYGYTF
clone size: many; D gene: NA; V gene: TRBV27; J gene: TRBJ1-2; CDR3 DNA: TGTGCCAGCAGTTCATCAGGGTATGGCTACACCTTC; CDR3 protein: CASSSSGYGYTF
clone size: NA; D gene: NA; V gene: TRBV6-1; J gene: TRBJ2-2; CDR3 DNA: TGTGCCAGCAGTGAAAGAAACCGGGTCGTTGTCTCCACCGGGGAGCTGTTTTTT; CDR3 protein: CASSERNRVVVSTGELFF
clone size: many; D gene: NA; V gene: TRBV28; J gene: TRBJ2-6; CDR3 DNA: TGTGCCAGCATCAGGGCCTCTGGGGCCAACGTCCTGACTTTC; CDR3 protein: CASIRASGANVLTF
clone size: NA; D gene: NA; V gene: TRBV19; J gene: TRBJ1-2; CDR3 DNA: TGTGCCAGTAGTACGTACAGCTATGGCTACACCTTC; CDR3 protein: CASSTYSYGYTF
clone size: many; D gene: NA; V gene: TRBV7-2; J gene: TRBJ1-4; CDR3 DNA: TGTGCCAGCAGCTTAGAGGGATTCGGGTCCACGAATGAAAAACTGTTTTTT; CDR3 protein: CASSLEGFGSTNEKLFF
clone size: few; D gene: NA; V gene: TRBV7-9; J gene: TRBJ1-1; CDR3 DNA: TGTGCCAGCAGCGAGTATCAGGGGAACACTGAAGCTTTCTTT; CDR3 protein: CASSEYQGNTEAFF
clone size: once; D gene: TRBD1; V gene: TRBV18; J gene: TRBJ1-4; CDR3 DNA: TGTGCCAGCTCACGCAGGACAACGGGACAGGGTCATGAAAAACTGTTTTTT; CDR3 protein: CASSRRTTGQGHEKLFF
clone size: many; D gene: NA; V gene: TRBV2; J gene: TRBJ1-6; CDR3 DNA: TGTGCCAGCAGTGATTGGAATTCACCCCTCCACTTT; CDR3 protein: CASSDWNSPLHF
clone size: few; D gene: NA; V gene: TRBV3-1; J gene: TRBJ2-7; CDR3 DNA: TGTGCCAGCAGCCAAGATAGGCAGGGGATCGAGCAGTACTTC; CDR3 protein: CASSQDRQGIEQYF
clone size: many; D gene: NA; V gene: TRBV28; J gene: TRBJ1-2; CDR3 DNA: TGTGCCAGCAGCCCCCTCGACGGGGGCTATGGCTACACCTTC; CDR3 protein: CASSPLDGGYGYTF
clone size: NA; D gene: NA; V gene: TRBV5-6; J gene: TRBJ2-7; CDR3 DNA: TGTGCCAGCAGCCCCGCCCTGGGGTGGAGCTCCTACGAGCAGTACTTC; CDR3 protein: CASSPALGWSSYEQYF
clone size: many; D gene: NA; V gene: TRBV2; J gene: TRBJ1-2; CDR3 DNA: TGTGCCAGCAGTGAAGGGGTGGGGGCGGGCTATGGCTACACCTTC; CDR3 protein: CASSEGVGAGYGYTF
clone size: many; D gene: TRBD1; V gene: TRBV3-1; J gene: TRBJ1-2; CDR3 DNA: TGTGCCAGCAGCCCCGACAGGGGAGGCTATGGCTACACCTTC; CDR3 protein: CASSPDRGGYGYTF
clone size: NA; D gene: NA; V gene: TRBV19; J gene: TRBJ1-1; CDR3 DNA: TGTGCCAGTAGTATAGCAACATACACTGAAGCTTTCTTT; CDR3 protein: CASSIATYTEAFF
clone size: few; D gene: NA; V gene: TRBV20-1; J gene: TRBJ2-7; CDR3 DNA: TGCAGTGCTTTTAACAACTACGAGCAGTACTTC; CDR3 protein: CSAFNNYEQYF
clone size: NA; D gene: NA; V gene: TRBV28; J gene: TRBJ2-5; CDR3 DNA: TGTGCCAGCAGTATCGCGTTGCTAGGAGAGACCCAGTACTTC; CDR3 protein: CASSIALLGETQYF
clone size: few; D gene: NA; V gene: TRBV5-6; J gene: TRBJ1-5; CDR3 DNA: TGTGCCAGCAGCGGGAGACAGCCCCAGCATTTT; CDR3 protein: CASSGRQPQHF
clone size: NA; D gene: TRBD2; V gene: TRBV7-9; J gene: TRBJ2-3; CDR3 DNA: TGTGCCAGCAGCCCCTTTGGCGGGGGGGCCGCCGCAGATACGCAGTATTTT; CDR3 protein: CASSPFGGGAAADTQYF
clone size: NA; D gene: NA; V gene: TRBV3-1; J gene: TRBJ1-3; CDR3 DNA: TGTGCCAGCAGCCAACCGAAGGGGACTGGAAACACCATATATTTT; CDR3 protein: CASSQPKGTGNTIYF
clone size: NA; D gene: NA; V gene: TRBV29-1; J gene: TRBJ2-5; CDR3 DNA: TGCAGCGTTGACTCTGGGCGGGAGACCCAGTACTTC; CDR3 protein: CSVDSGRETQYF
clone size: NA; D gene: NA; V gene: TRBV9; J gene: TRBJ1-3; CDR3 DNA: TGTGCCAGCAGCACGCGGGATTTCTCTGGAAACACCATATATTTT; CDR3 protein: CASSTRDFSGNTIYF